This note documents a single T cell receptor beta chain sequence. The antigen is not known. The sample originates from a study of CD8 T cells in Susac syndrome. Regarding the study as a whole: In its TCR sequencing and HLA analysis, the study acknowledged that the number of individuals was relatively small.

0.5 to 1 ug RNA was reverse transcribed with random hexamers. Amplification of TCR beta CDR3 by immunoSEQ multiplex PCR spanned 54 Vbeta and 13 Jbeta. TCRdb itself ran the immunoSEQ multiplex PCR reads through MiXCR, one entry per CDR3 protein. The data hold hundreds of thousands of distinct CDR3 sequences, with approximately 85% observed a single time. Germline CDR1 MNHNS, CDR2 SASEGT. Trimming pared 5 bases from V and 3 bases from J, leaving 20 bases between. CDR3 length: 16 residues. The authors carried out high-throughput sequencing of TCR beta. They applied it to CD8+ and CD4+ T cells obtained from blood.

The clonotype comes from a human donor with multiple sclerosis. The V gene is TRBV6-1, the J gene TRBJ2-7; D unresolved. The specimen sequenced was CD8+ T cells from PBMCs. CDR3 DNA: TGTGCCAGCAGTCCTATACCCTTCTTGTCCGTCTACGAGCAGTACTTC. Translation: CASSPIPFLSVYEQYF.